The entry that follows covers one T cell receptor beta chain sequence. These data come from a study of blood T cell repertoires in COVID-19. The CDR3 is 18 residues long. Germline CDR1 is MDHEN and CDR2 is SYDVKM. V was shortened by 8 bases and J by 3 bases, with 27 bases between the two germline ends. In terms of age and location, participants ranged from roughly 18 to 100 years and lived in about two dozen US areas. Profiled with immunoSEQ multiplex PCR; TCRdb holds only in-frame clones, not every one. This table holds approximately 300,000 clones, under 90% found once. The sample comprised PBMCs or T cells enriched from blood (not recorded which). The clonotype comes from a man aged 55 to 70 who had recovered from COVID-19. This chain connects TRBV28 to TRBJ2-3; maybe TRBD2 (8 bases). The CDR3, as DNA: TGTGCCAGCCGGGGACAGTCATCGGGAGGGCCGTATACAGATACGCAGTATTTT. Translating gives CASRGQSSGGPYTDTQYF.